These 25 T cell receptor beta chains were all obtained from the same sample, sequenced in a study of cytomegalovirus exposure and HLA in healthy donors. Both 60 Vbeta primers and 13 Jbeta primers went into the PCR. TCRdb's table, derived via immunoSEQ multiplex PCR, lists solely in-frame clones and lacks some. The sample records around 100,000 clones, around 74% being singletons. The specimen was PBMCs. The receptors were gathered from a male donor in good health and CMV-seropositive.

This clone occurred a few times. The V call is TRBV7-9, the J call TRBJ2-1; D is possibly TRBD2 (7 bases). This CDR3 comprises 15 residues. Trimming removed 5 bases at V and 9 bases at J, with 20 bases between. Germline V gene data show CDR1 as SEHNR and CDR2 as FQNEAQ (reference sequence). The CDR3 sequence is CASSPRGGGSTEQFF. CDR3 in DNA: TGTGCCAGCAGCCCCCGCGGCGGGGGCTCTACTGAGCAGTTCTTC.

The rearrangement uses TRBV6-5 and TRBJ1-3; D is ambiguous. Trimming pared 6 bases from V and 0 bases from J, leaving 12 bases between. The germline V gene has CDR1 MNHEY and CDR2 SVGAGI. The CDR3 is 15 residues long. The CDR3 reads CASRTTTNSGNTIYF. The DNA for the CDR3 is TGTGCCAGCAGAACAACAACGAACTCTGGAAACACCATATATTTT.

The chain recombines TRBV5-5 with TRBJ2-2; D is ambiguous. CDR1 and CDR2 (germline): SGHKS, YYEKEE (reference sequence). V lost 6 bases, J lost 6 bases, and 24 bases lay in between. This CDR3 contains 17 residues. CDR3 nucleotides: TGTGCCAGCACGTGGCCCGCTGACATCAGGCAGTCCGGGGAGCTGTTTTTT. This gives the protein CASTWPADIRQSGELFF.

The chain recombines TRBV23-1 with TRBJ2-7; D is ambiguous. TRBV23-1 is treated as an ORF (open reading frame) with a function not yet certain. This CDR3 region has 12 residues. V was trimmed by 5 bases and J by 1 base, leaving 6 bases between them. CDR3 in amino acids: CASSSVSYEQYF. Here the CDR3 DNA reads TGCGCCAGCAGTTCGGTGTCCTACGAGCAGTACTTC.

V and J are TRBV2 and TRBJ1-2, with D perhaps TRBD1 (5 bases). Germline lookup yields CDR1 SNHLY and CDR2 FYNNEI. V lost 8 bases to trimming and J lost 6 bases, with 19 bases between them. This CDR3 is built from 14 residues. The CDR3 DNA sequence: TGTGCCAGCGAACTAACCGGGGGAATTGATGGCTACACCTTC. Translated, it gives CASELTGGIDGYTF.

V and J are TRBV5-1 and TRBJ1-4, with 7 bases aligning to TRBD1. In germline, CDR1 is SGHRS, CDR2 YFSETQ. The J segment lost 8 bases and the V segment lost 2 bases, leaving 6 bases of the junction unmatched. The CDR3 is made up of 14 amino acids. The chain's CDR3 is CASSFMGQNEKLFF. The CDR3 DNA sequence: TGCGCCAGCAGCTTTATGGGACAGAACGAAAAACTGTTTTTT.

This clone appeared a single time. The V and J genes are TRBV19 and TRBJ2-2; 9 bases match TRBD1. CDR1 is LNHDA, CDR2 SQIVND, per germline (reference sequence). V lost 5 bases to trimming and J lost 8 bases; unmatched junction nucleotides: 9. The CDR3 extends over 15 amino acids. The CDR3 DNA sequence: TGTGCCAGTAGTCCCAGGGACAGGGAAACTGGGGAGCTGTTTTTT. It translates to CASSPRDRETGELFF. The full variable domain, completed using reference TRBV19 and TRBJ2-2, is DGGITQSPKYLFRKEGQNVTLSCEQNLNHDAMYWYRQDPGQGLRLIYYSQIVNDFQKGDIAEGYSVSREKKESFPLTVTSAQKNPTAFYLCASSPRDRETGELFFGEGSRLTVL.

This clone was seen just once. The chain is built from TRBV4-3 and TRBJ1-2; the match to TRBD1 covers 7 bases. CDR3 length: 22 residues. From germline, CDR1 is LGHNA and CDR2 YSLEER. J gave up 1 base and V 3 bases, and 26 bases lay outside the gene matches. In DNA, the CDR3 is TGCGCCAGCAGCCAGACGACAGGGCGAGGGGGAAGGAGCACCATAATTAACTATGGCTACACCTTC. It is translated as CASSQTTGRGGRSTIINYGYTF.

The sample holds a few counts of this clone. The CDR3, as DNA: TGTGCCAGCAGCAAAGATGTAGCGTCCTCCTACGAGCAGTACTTC. As protein: CASSKDVASSYEQYF. The chain employs TRBV21-1 and TRBJ2-7; TRBD2, as called in the table, went unchecked against the DNA. TRBV21-1 constitutes a pseudogene. This CDR3 has 15 residues.

J is TRBJ1-6 and V is TRBV7-3, with unresolved D. The CDR3 length is 14 residues. Germline CDR1 reads SGHTA; CDR2 reads FQGTGA. Trimming shortened V by 2 bases and J by 8 bases, and 10 bases separated the two germline ends. The CDR3 loop is CASSLRGGDSPLHF. The CDR3 DNA is TGTGCCAGCAGCTTACGGGGTGGGGATTCACCCCTCCACTTT. Complete variable domain (other parts from reference TRBV7-3 and TRBJ1-6): GAGVSQTPSNKVTEKGKYVELRCDPISGHTALYWYRQSLGQGPEFLIYFQGTGAADDSGLPNDRFFAVRPEGSVSTLKIQRTERGDSAVYLCASSLRGGDSPLHFGNGTRLTVT.

In this sample, this clone turned up a few times. This chain links TRBV10-3 with TRBJ1-4; 7 bases agree with TRBD1. With V trimmed by 2 bases and J by 8 bases, 2 bases remained unmatched. From germline, CDR1 is ENHRY and CDR2 SYGVKD. This CDR3 has 13 residues. This CDR3 reads CAISEEQGEKLFF. CDR3 sequence (DNA): TGTGCCATCAGTGAGGAACAGGGGGAAAAACTGTTTTTT.

The chain has TRBV9 and TRBJ2-1; 11 bases line up with TRBD2. Germline-derived CDR1 and CDR2 are SGDLS and YYNGEE. The CDR3 loop spans 16 amino acids. Germline trimming cut 4 bases from V and 2 bases from J; bases unmatched to any gene: 5. The CDR3 region is CASSISGGGTYNEQFF. DNA for the CDR3: TGTGCCAGCAGCATTAGCGGGGGGGGGACCTACAATGAGCAGTTCTTC.

This chain links TRBV4-3 with TRBJ2-5, with 10 nucleotides matching TRBD2. Trimming removed 3 bases from V and 5 bases from J; junction bases left unmatched: 9. This CDR3 has 16 residues. Per the germline V gene, CDR1 is LGHNA and CDR2 is YSLEER. CDR3 coding DNA: TGCGCCAGCAGCCAGTCCGGGACTAGCGAAACGGAGACCCAGTACTTC. Translation: CASSQSGTSETETQYF.

The sample holds one count of this clone. The V and J genes are TRBV11-1 and TRBJ2-5; 8 bases match TRBD2. The CDR3 runs 15 residues. Germline V gives CDR1 SGHAT, CDR2 FQDESV (reference sequence). The J segment lost 6 bases and the V segment lost 5 bases, leaving 11 bases of the junction unmatched. CDR3 nucleotides: TGTGCCAGCAGCGATGGACTAGCCAGGGAAAAGACCCAGTACTTC. As protein: CASSDGLAREKTQYF.

This chain uses TRBV5-4 with TRBJ1-1, with TRBD1 as a possible D gene (6 bases). The V and J ends lost 0 bases and 4 bases respectively, with 13 bases between them. This CDR3 is 15 amino acids long. Germline values: CDR1 SGHNT, CDR2 YYREEE (reference sequence). The CDR3 region is CASSLAGVGATEAFF. In DNA form, the CDR3 reads TGTGCCAGCAGCTTGGCCGGGGTGGGGGCCACTGAAGCTTTCTTT.

The chain combines TRBV7-9 with TRBJ2-7, with D uncertain. V was clipped by 5 bases and J by 3 bases, with 14 bases between them. CDR1 is SEHNR and CDR2 is FQNEAQ in the germline V gene (reference sequence). The CDR3 totals 14 residues. This CDR3 reads CASSPTNLDYEQYF. The DNA of the CDR3 is TGTGCCAGCAGCCCTACTAACCTGGACTACGAGCAGTACTTC.

This clone was seen a handful of times. This chain joins TRBV5-4 and TRBJ2-1; 9 nucleotides line up with TRBD1. The V gene's germline CDR1 is SGHNT and CDR2 YYREEE (reference sequence). The V and J ends lost 5 bases and 7 bases, in that order; junction bases with no gene match: 7. The CDR3 extends over 14 amino acids. CDR3 sequence: CASSPVQGANEQFF. The CDR3 coding sequence is TGTGCCAGCAGTCCGGTACAGGGGGCTAATGAGCAGTTCTTC.

The chain recombines TRBV19 with TRBJ1-1; D might be TRBD1 (6 bases). CDR3 size: 15 residues. Germline-derived CDR1 and CDR2 are LNHDA and SQIVND (reference sequence). Trimming pared 6 bases from V and 0 bases from J, leaving 14 bases between. CDR3 loop: CASSAGDILNTEAFF. CDR3 DNA sequence: TGTGCCAGTAGCGCTGGGGACATTCTGAACACTGAAGCTTTCTTT.

The genes are TRBV9 and TRBJ2-7; 7 nucleotides agree with TRBD1. CDR3 length equals 15 residues. Trimming removed 4 bases from V and 3 bases from J; junction bases left unmatched: 10. Germline CDR1 is SGDLS and CDR2 is YYNGEE. CDR3 nucleotides: TGTGCCAGCAGCCCGCGACAGGGTCCTAACTACGAGCAGTACTTC. Its translation is CASSPRQGPNYEQYF. Full variable domain (remainder filled in from reference TRBV9 and TRBJ2-7): DSGVTQTPKHLITATGQRVTLRCSPRSGDLSVYWYQQSLDQGLQFLIQYYNGEERAKGNILERFSAQQFPDLHSELNLSSLELGDSALYFCASSPRQGPNYEQYFGPGTRLTVT.

Remarks on this clone: The junction departs from germline at one end; a sequencing error may be responsible. The chain uses TRBV7-9 and TRBJ1-4; a possible D gene is TRBD1 (5 bases). The CDR3 covers 13 residues. Germline V gene data show CDR1 as SEHNR and CDR2 as FQNEAQ (reference sequence). The chain's CDR3 is CASSLGPGGKLFF. For the CDR3, the DNA is TGTGCCAGCAGTTTAGGGCCCGGGGGGAAACTGTTTTTT.

This clone has a single count. The V call is TRBV2, the J call TRBJ1-6; no firm D call. This CDR3 has 15 residues. CDR1 is SNHLY, CDR2 FYNNEI, per germline. With 7 bases removed from V and 4 bases from J, the gap between germline ends came to 14 bases. DNA of the CDR3: TGTGCCAGCAATCCAGCGGGATCTTATAATTCACCCCTCCACTTT. Residues: CASNPAGSYNSPLHF.

This rearrangement joins TRBV19 to TRBJ2-5; the match to TRBD2 covers 7 bases. The length of the CDR3 is 14 residues. The ends lost 4 bases at V and 4 bases at J; junction bases unmatched: 6. Looked up from germline, CDR1 is LNHDA and CDR2 is SQIVND (reference sequence). The CDR3: CASSTPGLLETQYF. CDR3 sequence (DNA): TGTGCCAGTAGTACTCCGGGACTACTAGAGACCCAGTACTTC. The complete variable domain, with remaining parts taken from reference TRBV19 and TRBJ2-5, reads DGGITQSPKYLFRKEGQNVTLSCEQNLNHDAMYWYRQDPGQGLRLIYYSQIVNDFQKGDIAEGYSVSREKKESFPLTVTSAQKNPTAFYLCASSTPGLLETQYFGPGTRLLVL.

The genes are TRBV21-1 and TRBJ2-3; no check of the table's D call, TRBD2, against the DNA was made. TRBV21-1 is reported as a pseudogene. The CDR3 is 15 residues long. CDR3 residues: CASSETGGCTDTQYF. CDR3 bases: TGTGCCAGCAGCGAAACGGGGGGCTGCACAGATACGCAGTATTTT.

The chain recombines TRBV11-2 with TRBJ2-1; TRBD2 aligns across 12 bases. Germline V gene sequence: CDR1 SGHAT, CDR2 FQNNGV. The CDR3 totals 15 residues. Losses at the gene ends were 4 bases for V and 9 bases for J; bases not matched to a gene: 7. CDR3 sequence (DNA): TGTGCCAGCAGCTCCAGGACTAGCGGGGAGGGTGAGCAGTTCTTC. Its translation is CASSSRTSGEGEQFF.

The chain is built from TRBV4-2 and TRBJ1-5; no clear D. V lost 2 bases and J 5 bases, leaving 13 bases between the germline ends. Germline V gene data show CDR1 as LGHNA and CDR2 as YNFKEQ. This CDR3 has 15 amino acids. CDR3 coding DNA: TGTGCCAGCAGCCAATCAGACATCCAATATCAGCCCCAGCATTTT. Translation: CASSQSDIQYQPQHF.